This entry concerns a single T cell receptor beta chain. This table comes from immunoSEQ multiplex PCR, and its TCRdb copy is limited to in-frame clones, with some not included. Among around 53,000 clones, approximately 88% were seen once, and the ten largest hold about 13%. This sample was included in a study of OX40 agonist ivuxolimab in advanced cancers. Study details: Patients were infused with ivuxolimab every 2 weeks at 0.01 to 10 mg/kg. Two patients with cutaneous melanoma and one with hepatocellular carcinoma, three in total, showed partial responses.

This receptor was taken from an adult with an advanced solid tumor such as melanoma, head and neck, liver or kidney cancer. The sequencing here drew on CD4+ or CD8+ T cells sorted from blood, taken in a trial of the OX40 agonist ivuxolimab.

This CDR3 reads CASSYMGYEQYF. The CDR3 coding sequence is TGTGCCAGCAGTTATATGGGCTACGAGCAGTACTTC. The chain has TRBV6-5 and TRBJ2-7, with D uncertain. The CDR3 has 12 residues. The germline V and J ends were trimmed by 3 bases and 3 bases, with 6 bases remaining between them. Per the germline V gene, CDR1 is MNHEY and CDR2 is SVGAGI.